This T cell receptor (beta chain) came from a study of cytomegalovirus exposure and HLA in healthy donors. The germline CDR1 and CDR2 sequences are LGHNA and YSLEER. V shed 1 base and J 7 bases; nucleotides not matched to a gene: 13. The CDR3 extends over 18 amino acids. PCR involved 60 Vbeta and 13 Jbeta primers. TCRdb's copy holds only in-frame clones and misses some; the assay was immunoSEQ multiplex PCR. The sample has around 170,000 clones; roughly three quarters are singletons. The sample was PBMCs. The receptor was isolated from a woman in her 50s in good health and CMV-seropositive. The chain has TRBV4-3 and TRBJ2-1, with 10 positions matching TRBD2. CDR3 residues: CASSQGLAGHQWRNEQFF. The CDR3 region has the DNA TGCGCCAGCAGCCAAGGACTAGCGGGCCACCAATGGCGGAATGAGCAGTTCTTC.